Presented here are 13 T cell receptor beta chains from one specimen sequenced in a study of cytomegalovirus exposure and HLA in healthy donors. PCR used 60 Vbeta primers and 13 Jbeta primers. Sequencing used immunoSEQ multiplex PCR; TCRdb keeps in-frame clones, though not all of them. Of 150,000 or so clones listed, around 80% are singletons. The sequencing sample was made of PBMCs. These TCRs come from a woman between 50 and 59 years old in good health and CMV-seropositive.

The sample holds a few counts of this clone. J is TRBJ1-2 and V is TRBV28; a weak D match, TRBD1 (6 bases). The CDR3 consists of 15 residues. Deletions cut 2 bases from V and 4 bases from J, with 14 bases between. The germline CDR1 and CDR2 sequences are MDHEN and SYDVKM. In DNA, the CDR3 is TGTGCCAGCAGTTTAACTACAGGGTTGGGCTATGGCTACACCTTC. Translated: CASSLTTGLGYGYTF.

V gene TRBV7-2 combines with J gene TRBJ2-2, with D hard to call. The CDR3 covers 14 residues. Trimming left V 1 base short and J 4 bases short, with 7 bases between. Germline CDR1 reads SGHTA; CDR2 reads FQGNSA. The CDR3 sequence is CASSLDRSTGELFF. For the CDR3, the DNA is TGTGCCAGCAGCTTAGACAGATCCACCGGGGAGCTGTTTTTT.

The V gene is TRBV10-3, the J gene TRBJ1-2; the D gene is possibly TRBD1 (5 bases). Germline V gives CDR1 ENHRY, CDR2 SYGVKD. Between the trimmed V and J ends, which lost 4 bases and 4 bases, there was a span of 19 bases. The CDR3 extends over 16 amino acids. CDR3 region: CAISVSTQGRGYGYTF. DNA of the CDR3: TGTGCCATCAGTGTATCTACCCAGGGAAGAGGCTATGGCTACACCTTC.

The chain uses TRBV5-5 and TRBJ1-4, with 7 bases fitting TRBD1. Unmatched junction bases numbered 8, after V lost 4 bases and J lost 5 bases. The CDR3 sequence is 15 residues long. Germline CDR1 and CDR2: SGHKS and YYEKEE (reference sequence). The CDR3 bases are TGTGCCAGCAGCCCTAGGACAGGCGCCAATGAAAAACTGTTTTTT. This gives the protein CASSPRTGANEKLFF. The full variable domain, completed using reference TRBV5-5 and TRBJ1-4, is DAGVTQSPTHLIKTRGQQVTLRCSPISGHKSVSWYQQVLGQGPQFIFQYYEKEERGRGNFPDRFSARQFPNYSSELNVNALLLGDSALYLCASSPRTGANEKLFFGSGTQLSVL.

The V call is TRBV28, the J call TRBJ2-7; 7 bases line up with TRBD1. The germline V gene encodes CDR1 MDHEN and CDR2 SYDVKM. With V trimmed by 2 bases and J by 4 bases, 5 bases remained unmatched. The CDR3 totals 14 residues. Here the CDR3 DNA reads TGTGCCAGCAGTTTAGTAAGGGGGCCGTACGAGCAGTACTTC. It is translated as CASSLVRGPYEQYF.

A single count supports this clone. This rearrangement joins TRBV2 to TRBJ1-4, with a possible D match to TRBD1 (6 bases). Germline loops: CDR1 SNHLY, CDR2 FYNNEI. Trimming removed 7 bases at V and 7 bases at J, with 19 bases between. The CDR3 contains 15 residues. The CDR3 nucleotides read TGTGCCAGCACTGAGCGGGGGCTCGATGGTGAAAAACTGTTTTTT. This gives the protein CASTERGLDGEKLFF.

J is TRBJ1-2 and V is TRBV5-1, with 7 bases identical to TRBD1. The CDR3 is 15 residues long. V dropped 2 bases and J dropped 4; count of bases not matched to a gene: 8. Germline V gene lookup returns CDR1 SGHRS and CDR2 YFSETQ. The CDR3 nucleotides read TGCGCCAGCAGCTTCTCGAGGGACAGCAGCTATGGCTACACCTTC. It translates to CASSFSRDSSYGYTF. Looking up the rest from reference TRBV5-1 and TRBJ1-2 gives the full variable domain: KAGVTQTPRYLIKTRGQQVTLSCSPISGHRSVSWYQQTPGQGLQFLFEYFSETQRNKGNFPGRFSGRQFSNSRSEMNVSTLELGDSALYLCASSFSRDSSYGYTFGSGTRLTVV.

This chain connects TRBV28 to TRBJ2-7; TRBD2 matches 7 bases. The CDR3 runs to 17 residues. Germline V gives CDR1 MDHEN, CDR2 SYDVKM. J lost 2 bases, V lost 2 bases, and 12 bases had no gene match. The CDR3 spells CASSLNPGAGVPYEQYF. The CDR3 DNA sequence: TGTGCCAGCAGTTTAAACCCCGGGGCGGGAGTGCCCTACGAGCAGTACTTC.

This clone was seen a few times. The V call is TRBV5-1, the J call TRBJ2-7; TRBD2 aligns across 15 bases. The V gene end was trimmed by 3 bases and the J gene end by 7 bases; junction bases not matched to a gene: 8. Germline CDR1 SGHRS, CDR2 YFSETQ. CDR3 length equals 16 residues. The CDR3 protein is CASSSPGTSGRREQYF. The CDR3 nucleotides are TGCGCCAGCAGCTCCCCCGGGACTAGCGGGAGGAGGGAGCAGTACTTC.

CDR3 DNA: TGTGCCAGCAGTCCGCAGTTGGGGCCCACTGAAGCTTTCTTT. Amino acids: CASSPQLGPTEAFF. The J gene is TRBJ1-1, the V gene TRBV27; possible D gene TRBD1, 5 bases. The CDR3 loop spans 14 amino acids. Germline loops: CDR1 MNHEY, CDR2 SMNVEV (reference sequence). V was cut by 5 bases and J by 4 bases, with 14 bases left in between.

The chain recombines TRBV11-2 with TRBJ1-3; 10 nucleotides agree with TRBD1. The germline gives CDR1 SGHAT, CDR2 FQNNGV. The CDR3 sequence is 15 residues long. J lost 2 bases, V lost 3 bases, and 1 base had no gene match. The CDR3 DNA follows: TGTGCCAGCAGCTTTGACAGGGGGCCTGGAAACACCATATATTTT. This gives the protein CASSFDRGPGNTIYF.

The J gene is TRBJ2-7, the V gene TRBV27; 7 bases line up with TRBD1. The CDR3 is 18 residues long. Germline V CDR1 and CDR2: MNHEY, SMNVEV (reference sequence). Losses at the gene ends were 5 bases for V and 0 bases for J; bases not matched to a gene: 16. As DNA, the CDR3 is TGTGCCAGCAGTCTGACAGGGCGAGCGGCCAGGTCCTCCTACGAGCAGTACTTC. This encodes CASSLTGRAARSSYEQYF.

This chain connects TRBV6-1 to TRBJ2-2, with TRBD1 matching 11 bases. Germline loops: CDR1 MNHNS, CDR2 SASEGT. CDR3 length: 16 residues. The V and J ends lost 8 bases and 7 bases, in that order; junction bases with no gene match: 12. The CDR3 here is CASCAEGQGDYGELFF. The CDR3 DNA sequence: TGTGCCAGCTGTGCCGAGGGACAGGGGGATTACGGGGAGCTGTTTTTT.